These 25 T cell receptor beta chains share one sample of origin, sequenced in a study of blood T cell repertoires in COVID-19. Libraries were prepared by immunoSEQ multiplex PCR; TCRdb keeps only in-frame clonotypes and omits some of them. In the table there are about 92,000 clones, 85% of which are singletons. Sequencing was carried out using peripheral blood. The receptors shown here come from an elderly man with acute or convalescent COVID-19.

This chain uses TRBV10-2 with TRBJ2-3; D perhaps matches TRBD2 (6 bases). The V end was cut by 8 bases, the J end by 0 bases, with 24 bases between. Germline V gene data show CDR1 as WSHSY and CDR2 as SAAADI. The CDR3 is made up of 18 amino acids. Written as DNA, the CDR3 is TGCGCCAGCGGACCTTCCACGGTGGGTGGGGGGAGCACAGATACGCAGTATTTT. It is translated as CASGPSTVGGGSTDTQYF.

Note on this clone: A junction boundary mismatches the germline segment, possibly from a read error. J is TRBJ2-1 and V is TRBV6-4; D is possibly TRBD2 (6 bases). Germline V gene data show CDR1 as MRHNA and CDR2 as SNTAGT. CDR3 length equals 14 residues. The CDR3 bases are TGTGCCAGCAAAGGCTCGGGAGTTGGCCCATTACTGGTCTTC. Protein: CASKGSGVGPLLVF.

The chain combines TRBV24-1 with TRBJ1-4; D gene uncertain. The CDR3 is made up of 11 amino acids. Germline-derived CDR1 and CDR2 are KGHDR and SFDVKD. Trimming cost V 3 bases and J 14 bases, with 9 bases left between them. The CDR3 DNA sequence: TGTGCCACCAGTGATGGGAGGGTCCTGTTTTTT. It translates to CATSDGRVLFF.

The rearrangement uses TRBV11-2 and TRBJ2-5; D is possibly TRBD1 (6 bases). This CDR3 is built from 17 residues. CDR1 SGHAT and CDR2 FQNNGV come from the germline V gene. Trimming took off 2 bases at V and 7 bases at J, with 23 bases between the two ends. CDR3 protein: CASSLRFRQGLSGTQYF. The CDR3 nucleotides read TGTGCCAGCAGCTTACGCTTTAGGCAGGGGCTGTCCGGGACCCAGTACTTC.

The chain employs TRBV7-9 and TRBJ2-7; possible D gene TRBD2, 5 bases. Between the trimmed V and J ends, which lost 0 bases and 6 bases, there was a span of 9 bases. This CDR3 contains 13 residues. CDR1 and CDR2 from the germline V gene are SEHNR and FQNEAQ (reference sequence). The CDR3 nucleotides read TGTGCCAGCAGCTTAGCGTCCGGGATCGAGCAGTACTTC. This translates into CASSLASGIEQYF.

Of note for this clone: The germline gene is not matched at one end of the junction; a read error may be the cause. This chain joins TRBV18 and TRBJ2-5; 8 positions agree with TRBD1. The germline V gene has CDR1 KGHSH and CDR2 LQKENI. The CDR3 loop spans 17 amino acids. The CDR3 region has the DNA TGTGCCAGCTCACCACCGGTGACAGGGGCCGGGCAAGGGACCCAGTACTTC. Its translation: CASSPPVTGAGQGTQYF.

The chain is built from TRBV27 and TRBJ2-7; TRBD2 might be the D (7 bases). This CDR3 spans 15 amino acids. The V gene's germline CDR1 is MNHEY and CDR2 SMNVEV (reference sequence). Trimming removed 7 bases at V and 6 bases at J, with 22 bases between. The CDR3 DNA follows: TGTGCCAGCAACCCTGTGGGACGGGGGGCCCTCGAGCAGTACTTC. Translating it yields CASNPVGRGALEQYF.

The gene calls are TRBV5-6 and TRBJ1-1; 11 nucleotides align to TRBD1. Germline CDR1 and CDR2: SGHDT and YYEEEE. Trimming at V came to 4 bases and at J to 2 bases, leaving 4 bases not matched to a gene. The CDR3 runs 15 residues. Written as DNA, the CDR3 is TGTGCCAGCAGCCGGGACAGGGGGTTAAACACTGAAGCTTTCTTT. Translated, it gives CASSRDRGLNTEAFF.

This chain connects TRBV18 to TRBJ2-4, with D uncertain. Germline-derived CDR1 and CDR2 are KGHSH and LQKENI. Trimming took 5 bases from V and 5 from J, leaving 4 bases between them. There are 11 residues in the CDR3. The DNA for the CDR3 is TGTGCCAGCTCAACGGAAAACATTCAGTACTTC. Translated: CASSTENIQYF. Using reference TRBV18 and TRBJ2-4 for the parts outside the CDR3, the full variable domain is NAGVMQNPRHLVRRRGQEARLRCSPMKGHSHVYWYRQLPEEGLKFMVYLQKENIIDESGMPKERFSAEFPKEGPSILRIQQVVRGDSAAYFCASSTENIQYFGAGTRLSVL.

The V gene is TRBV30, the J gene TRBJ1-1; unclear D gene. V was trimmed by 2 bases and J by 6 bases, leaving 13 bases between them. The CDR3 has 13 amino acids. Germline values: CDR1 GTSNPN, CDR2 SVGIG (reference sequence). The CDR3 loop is CAWSNGGIAEAFF. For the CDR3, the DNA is TGTGCCTGGAGTAATGGAGGTATAGCTGAAGCTTTCTTT. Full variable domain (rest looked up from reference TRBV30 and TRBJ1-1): SQTIHQWPATLVQPVGSPLSLECTVEGTSNPNLYWYRQAAGRGLQLLFYSVGIGQISSEVPQNLSASRPQDRQFILSSKKLLLSDSGFYLCAWSNGGIAEAFFGQGTRLTVV.

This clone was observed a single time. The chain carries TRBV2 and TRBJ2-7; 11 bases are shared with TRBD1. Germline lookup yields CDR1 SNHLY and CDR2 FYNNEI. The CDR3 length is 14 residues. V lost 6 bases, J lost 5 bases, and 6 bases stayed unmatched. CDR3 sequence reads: CASRWDRGTDEQYF. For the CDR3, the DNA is TGTGCCAGCAGGTGGGACAGGGGGACCGACGAGCAGTACTTC.

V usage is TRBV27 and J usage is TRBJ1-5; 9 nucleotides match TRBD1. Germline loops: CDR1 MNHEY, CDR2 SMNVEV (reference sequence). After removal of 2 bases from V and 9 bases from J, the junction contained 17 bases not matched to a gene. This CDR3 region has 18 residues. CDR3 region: CASSLIGGTGSGITPQHF. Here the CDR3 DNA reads TGTGCCAGCAGTTTAATTGGAGGGACAGGGTCGGGCATAACGCCCCAGCATTTT.

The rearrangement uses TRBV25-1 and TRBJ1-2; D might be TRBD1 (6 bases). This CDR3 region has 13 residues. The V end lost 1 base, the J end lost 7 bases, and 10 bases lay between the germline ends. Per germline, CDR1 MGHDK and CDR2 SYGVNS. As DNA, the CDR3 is TGTGCCAGCAGTGAATTAGGGGGTGGTGGCTACACCTTC. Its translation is CASSELGGGGYTF.

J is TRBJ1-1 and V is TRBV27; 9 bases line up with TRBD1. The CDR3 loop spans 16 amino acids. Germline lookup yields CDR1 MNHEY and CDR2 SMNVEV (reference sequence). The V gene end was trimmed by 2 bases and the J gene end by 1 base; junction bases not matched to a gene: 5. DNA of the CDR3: TGTGCCAGCAGTTTACACAGGGGGCTTGCGAACACTGAAGCTTTCTTT. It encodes CASSLHRGLANTEAFF.

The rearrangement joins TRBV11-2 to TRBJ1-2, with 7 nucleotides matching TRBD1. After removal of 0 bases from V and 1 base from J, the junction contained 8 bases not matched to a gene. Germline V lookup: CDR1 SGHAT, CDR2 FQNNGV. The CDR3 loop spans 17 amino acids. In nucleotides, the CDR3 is TGTGCCAGCAGCTTAGATCCGACAGGGTGGGGTAACTATGGCTACACCTTC. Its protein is CASSLDPTGWGNYGYTF. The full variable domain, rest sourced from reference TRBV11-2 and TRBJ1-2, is EAGVAQSPRYKIIEKRQSVAFWCNPISGHATLYWYQQILGQGPKLLIQFQNNGVVDDSQLPKDRFSAERLKGVDSTLKIQPAKLEDSAVYLCASSLDPTGWGNYGYTFGSGTRLTVV.

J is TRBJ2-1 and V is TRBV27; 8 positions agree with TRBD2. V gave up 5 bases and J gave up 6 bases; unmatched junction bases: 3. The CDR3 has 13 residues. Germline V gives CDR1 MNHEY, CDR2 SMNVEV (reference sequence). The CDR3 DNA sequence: TGTGCCAGCAGTCTCAGCGGGAGCAATGAGCAGTTCTTC. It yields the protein CASSLSGSNEQFF.

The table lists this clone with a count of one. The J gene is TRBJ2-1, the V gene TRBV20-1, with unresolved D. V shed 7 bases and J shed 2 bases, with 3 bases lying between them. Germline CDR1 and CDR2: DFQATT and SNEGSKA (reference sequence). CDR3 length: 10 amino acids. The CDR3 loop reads CSVTYNEQFF. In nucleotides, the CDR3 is TGCAGTGTTACCTACAATGAGCAGTTCTTC.

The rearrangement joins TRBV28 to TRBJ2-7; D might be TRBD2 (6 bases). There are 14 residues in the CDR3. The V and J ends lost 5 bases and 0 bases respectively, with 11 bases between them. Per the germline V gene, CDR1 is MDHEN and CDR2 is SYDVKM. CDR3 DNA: TGTGCCAGCAGTAATCACGGGAGCTCCTACGAGCAGTACTTC. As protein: CASSNHGSSYEQYF.

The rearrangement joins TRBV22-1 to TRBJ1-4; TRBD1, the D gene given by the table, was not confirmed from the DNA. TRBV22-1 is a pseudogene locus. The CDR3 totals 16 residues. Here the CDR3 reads CPGSAIQFATNEKLFF. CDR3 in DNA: TGTCCTGGGAGCGCAATACAGTTCGCAACTAATGAAAAACTGTTTTTT.

CDR3 loop: CASSLASLRRGEGTEAFF. CDR3 DNA sequence: TGTGCCAGCAGTTTAGCCTCCCTCCGGAGGGGCGAGGGCACTGAAGCTTTCTTT. The chain couples TRBV27 to TRBJ1-1, with TRBD1 as a possible D gene (5 bases). Germline CDR1 MNHEY, CDR2 SMNVEV (reference sequence). The CDR3 spans 18 residues. V was cut by 2 bases and J by 4 bases, with 23 bases left in between.

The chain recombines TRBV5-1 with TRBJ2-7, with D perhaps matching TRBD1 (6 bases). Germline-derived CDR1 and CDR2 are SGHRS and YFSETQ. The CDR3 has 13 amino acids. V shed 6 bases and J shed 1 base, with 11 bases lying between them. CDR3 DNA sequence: TGCGCCAGCACCCGGGACATTTCCTACGAGCAGTACTTC. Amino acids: CASTRDISYEQYF.

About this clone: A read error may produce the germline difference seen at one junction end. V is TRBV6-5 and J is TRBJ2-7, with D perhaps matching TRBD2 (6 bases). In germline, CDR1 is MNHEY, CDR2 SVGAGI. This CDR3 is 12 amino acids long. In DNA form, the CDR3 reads TGTGCCAGCAAGGAGGGTTCCTCCGAGCAGTACTTC. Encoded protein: CASKEGSSEQYF.

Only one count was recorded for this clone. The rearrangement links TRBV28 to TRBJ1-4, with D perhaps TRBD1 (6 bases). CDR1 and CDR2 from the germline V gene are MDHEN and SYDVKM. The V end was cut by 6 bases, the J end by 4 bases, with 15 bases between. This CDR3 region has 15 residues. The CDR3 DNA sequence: TGTGCCAGCAGAGCCGGGACAAGAAATAATGAAAAACTGTTTTTT. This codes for CASRAGTRNNEKLFF.

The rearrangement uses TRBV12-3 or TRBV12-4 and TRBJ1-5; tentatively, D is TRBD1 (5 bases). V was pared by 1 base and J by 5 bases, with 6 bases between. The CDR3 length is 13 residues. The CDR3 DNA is TGTGCCAGCAGTTTAGGGGGGGATCAGCCCCAGCATTTT. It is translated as CASSLGGDQPQHF.

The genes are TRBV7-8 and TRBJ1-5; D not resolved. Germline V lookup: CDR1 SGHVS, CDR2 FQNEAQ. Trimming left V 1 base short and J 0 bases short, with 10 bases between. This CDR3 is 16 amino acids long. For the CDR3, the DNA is TGTGCCAGCAGCTTAGGAATGGAGAATAGCAATCAGCCCCAGCATTTT. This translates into CASSLGMENSNQPQHF.